These 24 T cell receptor beta chains were all obtained from the same sample, sequenced in a study of shared clonotypes between healthy human individuals. Clones were sequenced by immunoSEQ multiplex PCR, and TCRdb holds only the in-frame ones, with some missing. The sample consists of about 2.3 million clones, 92% of them appearing once. Sequencing was carried out using naive CD4+ T cells from PBMCs. Stated subset: CD45RA+ positively selected. The source of these receptors is a man aged 18-30 years in good health. Some clones in this sample may be carry-over from other donors' samples.

CDR3 region: CASSVLEAEKLFF. As DNA, the CDR3 is TGTGCCAGCAGTGTTCTGGAGGCGGAAAAACTGTTTTTT. The J gene is TRBJ1-4, the V gene TRBV2; unclear D gene. Trimming shortened V by 4 bases and J by 8 bases, and 11 bases separated the two germline ends. The CDR3 is made up of 13 amino acids. CDR1 is SNHLY and CDR2 is FYNNEI in the germline V gene.

V gene TRBV11-2 combines with J gene TRBJ2-5; 11 nucleotides line up with TRBD1. V lost 5 bases and J lost 4; bases outside the gene matches: 6. The CDR3 spans 15 residues. Germline V gives CDR1 SGHAT, CDR2 FQNNGV. The CDR3 DNA sequence: TGTGCCAGCAGCCGCGGGGACAGGGGGTCAGAGACCCAGTACTTC. It translates to CASSRGDRGSETQYF.

The gene calls are TRBV2 and TRBJ2-5, with D maybe TRBD2 (6 bases). Germline-derived CDR1 and CDR2 are SNHLY and FYNNEI. The V end was cut by 1 base, the J end by 7 bases, with 13 bases between. The CDR3 totals 14 residues. The CDR3 sequence: CASSEGRLRGTQYF. In DNA form, the CDR3 reads TGTGCCAGCAGTGAAGGCCGACTGCGGGGGACCCAGTACTTC.

Details on this clone: The identical CDR3 is also encoded by other nucleotide sequences in the sample. The chain is built from TRBV28 and TRBJ2-1; D gene uncertain. The germline CDR1 and CDR2 sequences are MDHEN and SYDVKM. The CDR3 is 12 residues long. V lost 5 bases to trimming and J lost 4 bases, with 6 bases between them. This CDR3 reads CASSLLYNEQFF. For the CDR3, the DNA is TGTGCCAGCAGTCTTCTTTACAATGAGCAGTTCTTC. Based on the CDR3 plus reference TRBV28 and TRBJ2-1, the full variable domain is DVKVTQSSRYLVKRTGEKVFLECVQDMDHENMFWYRQDPGLGLRLIYFSYDVKMKEKGDIPEGYSVSREKKERFSLILESASTNQTSMYLCASSLLYNEQFFGPGTRLTVL.

The sample holds one count of this clone. V and J are TRBV18 and TRBJ2-7; 10 nucleotides align to TRBD1. There are 16 residues in the CDR3. Germline CDR1 and CDR2: KGHSH and LQKENI. J lost 1 base, V lost 6 bases, and 9 bases had no gene match. The CDR3 DNA reads TGTGCCAGCTCGCCCGACAGGGGGCCCATATCCTACGAGCAGTACTTC. It yields the protein CASSPDRGPISYEQYF.

The gene calls are TRBV19 and TRBJ2-7; 11 nucleotides agree with TRBD1. From germline, CDR1 is LNHDA and CDR2 SQIVND (reference sequence). Trimming removed 5 bases from V and 4 bases from J; junction bases left unmatched: 10. The CDR3 is 16 amino acids. The CDR3 nucleotides are TGTGCCAGTAGTCCGTCGGACAGGGGGCGGTTTTACGAGCAGTACTTC. It yields the protein CASSPSDRGRFYEQYF.

This clone was seen once. At the DNA level, this CDR3 is encoded by other sequences in the same sample as well. The J gene is TRBJ1-2, the V gene TRBV4-3; D unresolved. The germline gives CDR1 LGHNA, CDR2 YSLEER. The V and J ends lost 0 bases and 2 bases respectively, with 7 bases between them. The CDR3 length is 14 residues. This chain's CDR3 is CASSQEPGNYGYTF. CDR3 nucleotide sequence: TGCGCCAGCAGCCAAGAACCTGGGAACTATGGCTACACCTTC.

The rearrangement uses TRBV18 and TRBJ2-2; 13 bases fit TRBD2. V shed 4 bases, J shed 3 bases, and the junction held 11 bases outside the gene matches. There are 19 residues in the CDR3. CDR1 is KGHSH, CDR2 LQKENI, per germline. The CDR3 region has the DNA TGTGCCAGCTCACAGGGACTAGCGGGACCCGTACGTCACACCGGGGAGCTGTTTTTT. Protein sequence: CASSQGLAGPVRHTGELFF.

V is TRBV4-1 and J is TRBJ2-7; 8 bases align to TRBD1. This CDR3 has 16 amino acids. Germline lookup yields CDR1 MGHRA and CDR2 YSYEKL. The ends lost 1 base at V and 4 bases at J; junction bases unmatched: 9. CDR3 DNA sequence: TGCGCCAGCAGCCAAGGCCCTCGGGACAGGAAATACGAGCAGTACTTC. This translates into CASSQGPRDRKYEQYF.

This clone was detected only once. The chain recombines TRBV27 with TRBJ2-7, with no clear D. The germline V and J ends were trimmed by 7 bases and 5 bases, with 9 bases remaining between them. Germline V gene lookup returns CDR1 MNHEY and CDR2 SMNVEV (reference sequence). The CDR3 runs 11 residues. The CDR3 DNA follows: TGTGCCAGCACCACGCCGCACGAGCAGTACTTC. Amino acid sequence: CASTTPHEQYF.

The genes are TRBV6-1 and TRBJ1-1; D is ambiguous. In germline, CDR1 is MNHNS, CDR2 SASEGT. Trimming shortened V by 0 bases and J by 1 base, and 15 bases separated the two germline ends. This CDR3 region has 17 residues. CDR3 amino acids: CASSEALAGRPNTEAFF. As DNA, the CDR3 is TGTGCCAGCAGTGAAGCGCTCGCGGGCAGACCGAACACTGAAGCTTTCTTT.

This clone was observed a single time. This chain uses TRBV2 with TRBJ2-6, with D possibly being TRBD2 (6 bases). V lost 4 bases and J lost 2, with 6 bases in between. The length of the CDR3 is 14 residues. CDR1 and CDR2 from the germline V gene are SNHLY and FYNNEI. DNA for the CDR3: TGTGCCAGCAGTGGGGGGGCTGGGGCCAACGTCCTGACTTTC. It codes for CASSGGAGANVLTF.

The rearrangement links TRBV10-1 to TRBJ1-3; D not resolved. Germline V gene sequence: CDR1 WNHNN, CDR2 SYGVQD (reference sequence). This CDR3 has 14 residues. V was trimmed by 2 bases and J by 1 base, leaving 6 bases between them. The DNA for the CDR3 is TGCGCCAGCAGTGAGGAGGGATCTGGAAACACCATATATTTT. Protein sequence: CASSEEGSGNTIYF.

The chain couples TRBV5-1 to TRBJ1-2, with TRBD1 matching over 12 bases. The CDR3 covers 17 residues. Germline lookup yields CDR1 SGHRS and CDR2 YFSETQ. V was pared by 4 bases and J by 3 bases, with 10 bases of the junction left unmatched. This CDR3 reads CASSLGTGGPSDYGYTF. For the CDR3, the DNA is TGCGCCAGCAGCCTCGGGACAGGGGGCCCGTCGGACTATGGCTACACCTTC.

This clone was counted between two and nine times. The chain couples TRBV9 to TRBJ1-1; a possible D gene is TRBD1 (6 bases). CDR1 and CDR2 from the germline V gene are SGDLS and YYNGEE. V was shortened by 3 bases and J by 6 bases, with 12 bases between the two germline ends. The CDR3 is made up of 13 amino acids. The CDR3 loop reads CASSATGISEAFF. The DNA of the CDR3 is TGTGCCAGCAGCGCCACAGGGATATCTGAAGCTTTCTTT.

The chain is built from TRBV4-1 and TRBJ2-7; 9 bases agree with TRBD2. CDR1 MGHRA and CDR2 YSYEKL come from the germline V gene. This CDR3 has 16 residues. Trimming cost V 1 base and J 2 bases; bases outside gene matches: 6. The CDR3 is CASSQAPSGTTYEQYF. DNA of the CDR3: TGCGCCAGCAGCCAAGCCCCTAGCGGGACTACCTACGAGCAGTACTTC.

A note on this clone: Other DNA sequences from this sample encode an identical CDR3 as well. This chain uses TRBV7-9 with TRBJ1-4; D remains ambiguous. This CDR3 comprises 13 residues. Germline V gives CDR1 SEHNR, CDR2 FQNEAQ (reference sequence). Trimming pared 0 bases from V and 5 bases from J, leaving 4 bases between. CDR3 DNA: TGTGCCAGCAGCTTAGCAGGAAATGAAAAACTGTTTTTT. Translated, it gives CASSLAGNEKLFF.

A few counts support this clone. The rearrangement uses TRBV5-1 and TRBJ1-1; D uncertain. Trimming cost V 2 bases and J 7 bases, with 12 bases left between them. CDR3 length: 13 residues. CDR1 is SGHRS, CDR2 YFSETQ, per germline. The CDR3 reads CASSFDNQVEAFF. The CDR3 DNA follows: TGCGCCAGCAGCTTCGACAACCAAGTTGAAGCTTTCTTT.

The chain recombines TRBV4-1 with TRBJ1-5; no reliable D call. The CDR3 has 18 amino acids. From germline, CDR1 is MGHRA and CDR2 YSYEKL. The V gene lost 5 bases and the J gene lost 1 base, with 21 bases spanning the gap. CDR3 bases: TGCGCCAGCAGCGCCATGGCACAAACCCCTTGGAGCAATCAGCCCCAGCATTTT. It specifies CASSAMAQTPWSNQPQHF.

In its sample, this clone was seen once. This chain joins TRBV6-6 and TRBJ2-5; 7 nucleotides line up with TRBD2. The V gene's germline CDR1 is MNHNY and CDR2 SVGAGI (reference sequence). This CDR3 is 13 amino acids long. V shed 5 bases and J 4 bases; nucleotides not matched to a gene: 4. The CDR3 DNA follows: TGTGCCAGCAGTCAACAGCGGGGAGAGACCCAGTACTTC. Encoded protein: CASSQQRGETQYF.

The chain has TRBV11-2 and TRBJ2-5; 7 bases map to TRBD2. The CDR3 runs 17 residues. CDR1 is SGHAT, CDR2 FQNNGV, per germline. V shed 5 bases and J 2 bases; nucleotides not matched to a gene: 14. Written as DNA, the CDR3 is TGTGCCAGCAGCCACCCGCCCTCAGCGGGGCGACAAGAGACCCAGTACTTC. This gives the protein CASSHPPSAGRQETQYF.

The chain employs TRBV6-5 and TRBJ2-3; D gene uncertain. CDR1 and CDR2 from the germline V gene are MNHEY and SVGAGI. Trimming removed 7 bases at V and 0 bases at J, with 5 bases between. This CDR3 contains 12 residues. CDR3 residues: CASKTSTDTQYF. The DNA for the CDR3 is TGTGCCAGCAAAACTAGCACAGATACGCAGTATTTT.

The V call is TRBV7-8, the J call TRBJ1-5; tentative D call: TRBD1 (6 bases). V lost 5 bases to trimming and J lost 3 bases, with 14 bases between them. The CDR3 is 15 amino acids. Germline CDR1 SGHVS, CDR2 FQNEAQ. CDR3 region: CASSGRGRLNQPQHF. The DNA of the CDR3 is TGTGCCAGCAGCGGCAGGGGCCGTCTCAATCAGCCCCAGCATTTT.

The V gene is TRBV6-1, the J gene TRBJ2-1, with D perhaps matching TRBD2 (6 bases). Germline CDR1 and CDR2: MNHNS and SASEGT. The CDR3 sequence is 16 residues long. V was shortened by 1 base and J by 0 bases, with 10 bases between the two germline ends. This CDR3 is CASSEGRDRSYNEQFF. In DNA, the CDR3 is TGTGCCAGCAGTGAAGGGCGGGACCGCTCCTACAATGAGCAGTTCTTC.